This section outlines one TCR beta chain sequence together with its context. TCRdb's table, derived via immunoSEQ multiplex PCR, lists solely in-frame clones and lacks some. The sample has about 1.1 million clones; about four fifths are singletons. Trimming cost V 5 bases and J 5 bases; bases outside gene matches: 9. The CDR3 totals 17 residues. Germline CDR1 and CDR2: SGHTA and FQGNSA. Caucasian adults residing in Nashville, Tennessee made up all the donors. This entry comes from a study of shared clonotypes between healthy human individuals. The sample consisted of memory CD4+ T cells from PBMCs. The subset is: CD45RA-negative fraction. The receptor's source is a young man in good health. Some clones in this sample may be carry-over from other donors' samples. V usage is TRBV7-2 and J usage is TRBJ2-2, with 12 bases that match TRBD2. CDR3 residues: CASSGRTSGVPTGELFF. CDR3 DNA sequence: TGTGCCAGCAGCGGAAGGACTAGCGGGGTACCTACCGGGGAGCTGTTTTTT.